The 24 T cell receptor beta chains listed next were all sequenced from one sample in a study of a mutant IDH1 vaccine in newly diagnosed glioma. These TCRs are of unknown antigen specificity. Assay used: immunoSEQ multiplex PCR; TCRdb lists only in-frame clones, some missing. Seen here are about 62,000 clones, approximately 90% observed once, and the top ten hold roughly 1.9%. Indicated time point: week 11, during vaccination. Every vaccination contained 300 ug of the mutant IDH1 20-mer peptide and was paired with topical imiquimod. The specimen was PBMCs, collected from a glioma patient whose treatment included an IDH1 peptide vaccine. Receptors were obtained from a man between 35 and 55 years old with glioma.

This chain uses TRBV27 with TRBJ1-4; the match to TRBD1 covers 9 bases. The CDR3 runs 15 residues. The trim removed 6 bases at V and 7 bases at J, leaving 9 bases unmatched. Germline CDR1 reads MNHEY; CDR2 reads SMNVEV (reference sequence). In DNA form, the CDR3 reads TGTGCCAGCAGACCCACGGACAGGGGAAGTGAAAAACTGTTTTTT. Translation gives CASRPTDRGSEKLFF.

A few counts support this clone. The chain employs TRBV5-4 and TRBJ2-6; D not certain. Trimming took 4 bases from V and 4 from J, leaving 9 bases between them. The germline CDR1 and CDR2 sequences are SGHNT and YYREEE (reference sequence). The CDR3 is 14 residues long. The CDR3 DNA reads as TGTGCCAGCAGCCCGGTGAGAGGGGCCAACGTCCTGACTTTC. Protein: CASSPVRGANVLTF.

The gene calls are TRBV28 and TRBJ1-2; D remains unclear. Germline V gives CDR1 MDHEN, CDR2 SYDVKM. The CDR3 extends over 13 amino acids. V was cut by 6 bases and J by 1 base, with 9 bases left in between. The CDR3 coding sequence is TGTGCCAGCAGGGTAAACAGTAACTATGGCTACACCTTC. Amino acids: CASRVNSNYGYTF.

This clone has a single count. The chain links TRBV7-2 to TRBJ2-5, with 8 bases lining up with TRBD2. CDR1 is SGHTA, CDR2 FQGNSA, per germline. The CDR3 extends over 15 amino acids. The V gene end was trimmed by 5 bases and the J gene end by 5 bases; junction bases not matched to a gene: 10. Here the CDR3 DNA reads TGTGCCAGCAGCCCCGGGGGGGAGGGCCAGGAGACCCAGTACTTC. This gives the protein CASSPGGEGQETQYF.

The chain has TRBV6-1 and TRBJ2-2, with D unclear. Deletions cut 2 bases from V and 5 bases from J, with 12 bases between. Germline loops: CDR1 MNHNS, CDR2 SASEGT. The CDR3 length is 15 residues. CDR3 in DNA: TGTGCCAGCAGTGAATTGGGTCCCCAAACCGGGGAGCTGTTTTTT. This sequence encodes CASSELGPQTGELFF.

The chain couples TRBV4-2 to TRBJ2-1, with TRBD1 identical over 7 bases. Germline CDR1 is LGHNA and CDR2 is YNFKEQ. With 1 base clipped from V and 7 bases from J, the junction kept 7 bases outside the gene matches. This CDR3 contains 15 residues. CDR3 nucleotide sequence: TGTGCCAGCAGCCAAGTCCCAGGGGGTGGGAATGAGCAGTTCTTC. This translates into CASSQVPGGGNEQFF.

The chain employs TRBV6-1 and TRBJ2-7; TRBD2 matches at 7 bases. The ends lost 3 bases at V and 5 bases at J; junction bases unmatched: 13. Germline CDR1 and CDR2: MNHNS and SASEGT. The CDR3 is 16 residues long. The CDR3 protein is CASSEGWAGVMDEQYF. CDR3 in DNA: TGTGCCAGCAGTGAGGGTTGGGCGGGAGTAATGGACGAGCAGTACTTC.

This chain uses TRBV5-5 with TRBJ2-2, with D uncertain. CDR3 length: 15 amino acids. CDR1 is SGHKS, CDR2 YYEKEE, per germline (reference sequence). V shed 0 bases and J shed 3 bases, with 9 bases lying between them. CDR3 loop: CASSLARVDTGELFF. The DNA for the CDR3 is TGTGCCAGCAGCTTGGCTAGGGTGGACACCGGGGAGCTGTTTTTT. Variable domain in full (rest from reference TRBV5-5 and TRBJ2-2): DAGVTQSPTHLIKTRGQQVTLRCSPISGHKSVSWYQQVLGQGPQFIFQYYEKEERGRGNFPDRFSARQFPNYSSELNVNALLLGDSALYLCASSLARVDTGELFFGEGSRLTVL.

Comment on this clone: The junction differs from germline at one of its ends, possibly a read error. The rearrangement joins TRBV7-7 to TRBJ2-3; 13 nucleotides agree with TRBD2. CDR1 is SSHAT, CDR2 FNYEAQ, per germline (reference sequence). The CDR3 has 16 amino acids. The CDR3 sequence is CASSAGLAGRTDTQYF. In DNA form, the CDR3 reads TGTGCTAGCAGCGCGGGACTAGCGGGGCGGACAGATACGCAGTATTTT.

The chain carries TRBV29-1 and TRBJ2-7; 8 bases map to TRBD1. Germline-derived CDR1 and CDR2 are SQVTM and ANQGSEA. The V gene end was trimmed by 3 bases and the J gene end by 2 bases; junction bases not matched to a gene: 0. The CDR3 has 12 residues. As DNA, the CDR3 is TGCAGCGTTGAGACAGGGGCCTACGAGCAGTACGTC. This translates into CSVETGAYEQYV.

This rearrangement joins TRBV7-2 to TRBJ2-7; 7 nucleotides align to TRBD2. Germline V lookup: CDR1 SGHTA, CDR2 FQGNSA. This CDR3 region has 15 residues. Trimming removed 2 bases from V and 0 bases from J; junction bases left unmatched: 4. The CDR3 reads CASSLFSGDSYEQYF. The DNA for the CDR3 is TGTGCCAGCAGCTTATTCAGCGGGGACTCCTACGAGCAGTACTTC.

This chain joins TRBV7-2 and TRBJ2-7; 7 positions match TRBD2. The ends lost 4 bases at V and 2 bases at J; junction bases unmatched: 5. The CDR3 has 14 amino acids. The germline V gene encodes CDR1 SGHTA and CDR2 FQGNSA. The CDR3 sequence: CASSSASGAYEQYV. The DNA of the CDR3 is TGTGCCAGCAGCTCGGCCAGCGGGGCCTACGAGCAGTACGTC.

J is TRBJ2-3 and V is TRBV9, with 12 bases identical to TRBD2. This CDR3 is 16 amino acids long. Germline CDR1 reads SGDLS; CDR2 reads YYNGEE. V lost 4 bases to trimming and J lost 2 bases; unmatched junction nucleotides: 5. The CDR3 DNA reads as TGTGCCAGCAGCTTCACTAGCGGGGGGTCCACAGATACGCAGTATTTT. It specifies CASSFTSGGSTDTQYF.

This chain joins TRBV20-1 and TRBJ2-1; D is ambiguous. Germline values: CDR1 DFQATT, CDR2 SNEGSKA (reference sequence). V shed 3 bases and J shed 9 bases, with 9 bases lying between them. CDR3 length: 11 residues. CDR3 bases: TGCAGTGCTAGTGATAGCTTTGAGCAGTTCTTC. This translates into CSASDSFEQFF.

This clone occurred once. The CDR3 region is CASSLTSGPGREQFF. The CDR3 nucleotides read TGCGCCAGCAGCTTGACTAGCGGGCCCGGGAGGGAGCAGTTCTTC. The chain joins TRBV5-1 to TRBJ2-1; TRBD2 aligns across 9 bases. The V and J ends lost 1 base and 10 bases, in that order; junction bases with no gene match: 9. The CDR3 is made up of 15 amino acids. Looked up from germline, CDR1 is SGHRS and CDR2 is YFSETQ.

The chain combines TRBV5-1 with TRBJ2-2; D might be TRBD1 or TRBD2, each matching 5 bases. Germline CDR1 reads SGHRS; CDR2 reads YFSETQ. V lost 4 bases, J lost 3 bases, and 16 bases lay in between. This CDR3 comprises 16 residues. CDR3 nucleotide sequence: TGCGCCAGCAGCCCAGTGGCCGGGACCTACACCGGGGAGCTGTTTTTT. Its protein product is CASSPVAGTYTGELFF.

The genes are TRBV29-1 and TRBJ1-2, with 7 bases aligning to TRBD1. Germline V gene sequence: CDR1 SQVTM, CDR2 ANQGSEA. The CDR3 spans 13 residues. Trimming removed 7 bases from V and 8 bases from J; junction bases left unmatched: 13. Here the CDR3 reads CSGKPTGSEGYTF. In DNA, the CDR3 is TGCAGCGGGAAGCCGACAGGGAGCGAGGGCTACACCTTC. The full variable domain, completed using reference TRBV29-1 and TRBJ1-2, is SAVISQKPSRDICQRGTSLTIQCQVDSQVTMMFWYRQQPGQSLTLIATANQGSEATYESGFVIDKFPISRPNLTFSTLTVSNMSPEDSSIYLCSGKPTGSEGYTFGSGTRLTVV.

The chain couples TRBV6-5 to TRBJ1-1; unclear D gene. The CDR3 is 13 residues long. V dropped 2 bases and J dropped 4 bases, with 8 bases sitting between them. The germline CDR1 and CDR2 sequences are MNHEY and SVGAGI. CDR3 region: CASSYHLLTEAFF. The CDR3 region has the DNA TGTGCCAGCAGTTACCACTTACTCACTGAAGCTTTCTTT.

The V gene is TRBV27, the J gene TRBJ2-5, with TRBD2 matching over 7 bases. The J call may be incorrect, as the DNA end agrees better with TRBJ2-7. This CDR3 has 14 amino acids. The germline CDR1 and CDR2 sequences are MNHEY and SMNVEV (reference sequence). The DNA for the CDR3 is TGTGCCAGCAGTTTATGGGGGGGACTCTACGAGCAGTACTTC. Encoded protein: CASSLWGGLYEQYF.

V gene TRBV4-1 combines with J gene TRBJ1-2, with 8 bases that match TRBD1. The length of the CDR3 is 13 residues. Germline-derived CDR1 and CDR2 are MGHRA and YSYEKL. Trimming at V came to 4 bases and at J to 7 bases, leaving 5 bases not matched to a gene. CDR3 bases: TGCGCCAGCAGCCTAAGGACAGGGCTTGGCTACACCTTC. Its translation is CASSLRTGLGYTF.

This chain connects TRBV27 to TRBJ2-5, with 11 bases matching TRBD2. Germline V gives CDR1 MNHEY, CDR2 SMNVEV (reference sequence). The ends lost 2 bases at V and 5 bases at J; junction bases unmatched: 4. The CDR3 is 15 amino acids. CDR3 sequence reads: CASSLTSGSGETQYF. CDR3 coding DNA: TGTGCCAGCAGTTTAACTAGCGGGAGTGGGGAGACCCAGTACTTC.

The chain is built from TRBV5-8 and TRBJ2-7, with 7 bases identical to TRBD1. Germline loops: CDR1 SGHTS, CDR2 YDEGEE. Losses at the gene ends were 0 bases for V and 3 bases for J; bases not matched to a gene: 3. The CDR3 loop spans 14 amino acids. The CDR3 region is CASSLEGAHYEQYF. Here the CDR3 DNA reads TGTGCCAGCAGCTTGGAGGGGGCACACTACGAGCAGTACTTC.

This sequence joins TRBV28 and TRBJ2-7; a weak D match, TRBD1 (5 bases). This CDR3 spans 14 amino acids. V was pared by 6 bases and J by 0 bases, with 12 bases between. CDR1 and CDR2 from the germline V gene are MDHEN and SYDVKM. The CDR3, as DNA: TGTGCCAGCAGAAATAGACAGATCTCCTACGAGCAGTACTTC. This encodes CASRNRQISYEQYF.

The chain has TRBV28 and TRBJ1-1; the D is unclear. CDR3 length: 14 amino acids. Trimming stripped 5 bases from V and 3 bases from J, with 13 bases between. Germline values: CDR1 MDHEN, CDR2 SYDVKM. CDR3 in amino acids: CASSLTPRDTEAFF. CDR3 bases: TGTGCCAGCAGTCTGACTCCTAGGGACACTGAAGCTTTCTTT.